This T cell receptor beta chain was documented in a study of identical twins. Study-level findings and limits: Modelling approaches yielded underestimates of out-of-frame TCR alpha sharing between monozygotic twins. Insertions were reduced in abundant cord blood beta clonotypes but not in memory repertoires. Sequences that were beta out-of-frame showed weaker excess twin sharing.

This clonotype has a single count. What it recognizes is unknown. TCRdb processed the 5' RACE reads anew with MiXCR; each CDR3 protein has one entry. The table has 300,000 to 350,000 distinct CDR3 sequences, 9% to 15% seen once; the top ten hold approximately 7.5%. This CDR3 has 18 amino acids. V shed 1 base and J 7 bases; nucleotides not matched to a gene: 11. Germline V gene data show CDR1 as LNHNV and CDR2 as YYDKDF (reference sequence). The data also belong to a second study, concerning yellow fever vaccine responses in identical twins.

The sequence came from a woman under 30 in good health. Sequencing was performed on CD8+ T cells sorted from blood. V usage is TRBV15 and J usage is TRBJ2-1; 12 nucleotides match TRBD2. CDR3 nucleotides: TGTGCCACCAGCAGAGCCTACTCCCTAGCGGGGGGGCCGAATGAGCAGTTCTTC. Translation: CATSRAYSLAGGPNEQFF.